The following is a T cell receptor (beta chain) sequence with its context. This record belongs to a study of blood T cell repertoires in COVID-19. Across the whole study: Acute and convalescent COVID-19 specimens originated in the United States, Italy and Spain.

TCRdb's table, derived via immunoSEQ multiplex PCR, lists solely in-frame clones and lacks some. There are tens of thousands of clones in the sample; 70% to 90% occur only once, and approximately 4.3% lies in the top ten. This CDR3 region has 20 residues. CDR1 and CDR2 (germline): SNHLY, FYNNEI. Trimming left V 0 bases short and J 3 bases short, with 26 bases between. The gene calls are TRBV2 and TRBJ1-2, with TRBD1 as a possible D gene (5 bases). The specimen was peripheral blood. This receptor was identified in a man aged 55 to 70 with acute or convalescent COVID-19. CDR3 coding DNA: TGTGCCAGCAGTGAAGCCATCATTAGGCGGGGCTTTGTGACGGACTATGGCTACACCTTC. Translated: CASSEAIIRRGFVTDYGYTF.